Shown below are 14 T cell receptor beta chains from a single sample sequenced in a study of PD-1 blockade in classical Hodgkin lymphoma. Every patient was affected by relapse after autologous stem cell transplantation, while exposure to brentuximab vedotin was not uniform. Generated by immunoSEQ multiplex PCR, the TCRdb table keeps only in-frame clones and is missing some. Of 25,000 to 30,000 clones listed, about four fifths were seen once; the top ten hold 30% to 40%. The sample in question was peripheral blood mononuclear cells (PBMCs), obtained before the second cycle of nivolumab. These receptors came from a human donor with classical Hodgkin lymphoma.

V gene TRBV7-9 combines with J gene TRBJ2-5; perhaps TRBD1 as D (6 bases). V lost 2 bases and J lost 5, with 18 bases in between. CDR1 is SEHNR, CDR2 FQNEAQ, per germline (reference sequence). The CDR3 has 16 residues. The CDR3 region has the DNA TGTGCCAGCAGCTTACCCGGTACAGGGTGGGGGGAGACCCAGTACTTC. It is translated as CASSLPGTGWGETQYF.

This clone was counted a few times. V usage is TRBV12-5 and J usage is TRBJ2-2; 9 bases align to TRBD2. After removal of 7 bases from V and 4 bases from J, the junction contained 7 bases not matched to a gene. Looked up from germline, CDR1 is LGHNT and CDR2 is FRNRAP. The CDR3 sequence is 15 residues long. The DNA of the CDR3 is TGTGCTAGTGCCATGTGGCGGGGGGGCACCGGGGAGCTGTTTTTT. Its protein product is CASAMWRGGTGELFF.

The V call is TRBV27, the J call TRBJ1-1; 7 bases are shared with TRBD1. This CDR3 region has 13 residues. Per the germline V gene, CDR1 is MNHEY and CDR2 is SMNVEV (reference sequence). The V gene end was trimmed by 6 bases and the J gene end by 1 base; junction bases not matched to a gene: 2. The CDR3 nucleotides read TGTGCCAGCAGGTCAGGGGGGAACACTGAAGCTTTCTTT. Amino acids: CASRSGGNTEAFF.

V and J are TRBV5-1 and TRBJ2-1; the match to TRBD2 covers 10 bases. The V gene end was trimmed by 5 bases and the J gene end by 3 bases; junction bases not matched to a gene: 5. The CDR3 has 15 residues. Germline values: CDR1 SGHRS, CDR2 YFSETQ. The CDR3 nucleotides read TGCGCCAGCAGTCCGGCTAGCGGGGGCTACAATGAGCAGTTCTTC. Translation: CASSPASGGYNEQFF.

The chain uses TRBV5-4 and TRBJ1-1; 9 nucleotides line up with TRBD1. This CDR3 comprises 16 residues. Germline V gene sequence: CDR1 SGHNT, CDR2 YYREEE (reference sequence). The V and J ends lost 0 bases and 2 bases, in that order; junction bases with no gene match: 5. CDR3 protein: CASSLDVGQGNTEAFF. The CDR3 DNA is TGTGCCAGCAGCTTGGATGTGGGACAGGGTAACACTGAAGCTTTCTTT. Filled out from reference TRBV5-4 and TRBJ1-1, the complete variable domain reads ETGVTQSPTHLIKTRGQQVTLRCSSQSGHNTVSWYQQALGQGPQFIFQYYREEENGRGNFPPRFSGLQFPNYSSELNVNALELDDSALYLCASSLDVGQGNTEAFFGQGTRLTVV.

The CDR3 DNA follows: TGTGCCAGTAGCTGGAGGGGTTCGAACACCGGGGAGCTGTTTTTT. The encoded protein is CASSWRGSNTGELFF. The V gene is TRBV19, the J gene TRBJ2-2; TRBD2 might be the D (6 bases). V was pared by 6 bases and J by 0 bases, with 11 bases between. In germline, CDR1 is LNHDA, CDR2 SQIVND (reference sequence). The CDR3 covers 15 residues.

The J gene is TRBJ1-5, the V gene TRBV6-6; possible D gene TRBD1, 5 bases. Germline assignment: CDR1 MNHNY and CDR2 SVGAGI (reference sequence). The CDR3 sequence is 16 residues long. Trimming took off 7 bases at V and 3 bases at J, with 19 bases between the two ends. The CDR3 spells CASTLPLTGSNQPQHF. The CDR3 DNA reads as TGTGCCAGCACCCTACCACTCACAGGCTCCAATCAGCCCCAGCATTTT.

This clone was seen more than once but under ten times. Written as DNA, the CDR3 is TGTGCCACCCGAGTAGACAGGTCTGGGGCCAACGTCCTGACTTTC. This sequence encodes CATRVDRSGANVLTF. The V call is TRBV19, the J call TRBJ2-6; the D gene is possibly TRBD1 (6 bases). V dropped 10 bases and J dropped 1 base, with 14 bases sitting between them. The CDR3 covers 15 residues. Per the germline V gene, CDR1 is LNHDA and CDR2 is SQIVND (reference sequence). The full variable domain, completed using reference TRBV19 and TRBJ2-6, is DGGITQSPKYLFRKEGQNVTLSCEQNLNHDAMYWYRQDPGQGLRLIYYSQIVNDFQKGDIAEGYSVSREKKESFPLTVTSAQKNPTAFYLCATRVDRSGANVLTFGAGSRLTVL.

This rearrangement joins TRBV4-2 to TRBJ1-1; 7 nucleotides agree with TRBD1. After removal of 5 bases from V and 1 base from J, the junction contained 4 bases not matched to a gene. In germline, CDR1 is LGHNA, CDR2 YNFKEQ. The length of the CDR3 is 14 residues. CDR3 amino acids: CASSFGQANTEAFF. The CDR3 nucleotides are TGTGCCAGCAGCTTCGGACAGGCGAACACTGAAGCTTTCTTT.

The chain has TRBV7-9 and TRBJ1-6, with 10 bases identical to TRBD1. CDR3 length equals 15 residues. V was clipped by 3 bases and J by 7 bases; unmatched bases: 3. The germline V gene has CDR1 SEHNR and CDR2 FQNEAQ (reference sequence). The CDR3 nucleotides read TGTGCCAGCAGCTTCGCGGGACAGGGGAATTCACCCCTCCACTTT. It encodes CASSFAGQGNSPLHF.

This chain connects TRBV29-1 to TRBJ1-1; 7 bases are shared with TRBD1. J lost 0 bases, V lost 7 bases, and 2 bases had no gene match. This CDR3 region has 12 residues. In germline, CDR1 is SQVTM, CDR2 ANQGSEA. In DNA, the CDR3 is TGCAGCGGGGACAGCATGAACACTGAAGCTTTCTTT. Translation gives CSGDSMNTEAFF.

DNA of the CDR3: TGTGCCTGGAGTGGCTGGGACACTCGCCATCAGCCCCAGCATTTT. Amino acid sequence: CAWSGWDTRHQPQHF. The V gene is TRBV30, the J gene TRBJ1-5, with D perhaps TRBD1 (6 bases). This CDR3 is 15 amino acids long. Trimming took off 1 base at V and 5 bases at J, with 15 bases between the two ends. Germline loops: CDR1 GTSNPN, CDR2 SVGIG (reference sequence). Filled out from reference TRBV30 and TRBJ1-5, the complete variable domain reads SQTIHQWPATLVQPVGSPLSLECTVEGTSNPNLYWYRQAAGRGLQLLFYSVGIGQISSEVPQNLSASRPQDRQFILSSKKLLLSDSGFYLCAWSGWDTRHQPQHFGDGTRLSIL.

This clone has a single count. This chain uses TRBV7-2 with TRBJ1-2, with D hard to call. The V end was cut by 1 base, the J end by 6 bases, with 15 bases between. This CDR3 spans 15 amino acids. Per germline, CDR1 SGHTA and CDR2 FQGNSA. The CDR3: CASSLDSGIEDGYTF. CDR3 bases: TGTGCCAGCAGCTTAGACTCGGGAATCGAGGATGGCTACACCTTC. Combining the CDR3 with reference TRBV7-2 and TRBJ1-2 gives the whole variable domain GAGVSQSPSNKVTEKGKDVELRCDPISGHTALYWYRQSLGQGLEFLIYFQGNSAPDKSGLPSDRFSAERTGGSVSTLTIQRTQQEDSAVYLCASSLDSGIEDGYTFGSGTRLTVV.

This chain uses TRBV19 with TRBJ2-7; 10 bases are shared with TRBD2. Germline trimming cut 5 bases from V and 5 bases from J; bases unmatched to any gene: 3. This CDR3 contains 13 residues. Germline V CDR1 and CDR2: LNHDA, SQIVND (reference sequence). CDR3 nucleotide sequence: TGTGCCAGTAGTGTTGGACTAGCGGACGAGCAGTACTTC. It is translated as CASSVGLADEQYF.